The 28 T cell receptor beta chains listed next were all sequenced from one sample in a study of cytomegalovirus exposure and HLA in healthy donors. TCRdb's table, derived via immunoSEQ multiplex PCR, lists solely in-frame clones and lacks some. The sample includes about 190,000 clones, around four fifths of them seen just once. The sequencing input was PBMCs. The receptor set was obtained from a man between 18 and 35 years old in good health and CMV-seropositive.

The J gene is TRBJ2-5, the V gene TRBV27; no firm D call. The germline V gene encodes CDR1 MNHEY and CDR2 SMNVEV (reference sequence). The CDR3 is made up of 13 amino acids. V gave up 1 base and J gave up 3 bases, with 6 bases separating them. The CDR3 DNA reads as TGTGCCAGCAGTTTATTTTTCGAAGAGACCCAGTACTTC. Protein product: CASSLFFEETQYF.

In this sample, this clone turned up once. The chain uses TRBV14 and TRBJ2-4; 10 nucleotides align to TRBD2. Germline V gene data show CDR1 as SGHDN and CDR2 as FVKESK. After removal of 4 bases from V and 9 bases from J, the junction contained 12 bases not matched to a gene. This CDR3 spans 16 amino acids. Written as DNA, the CDR3 is TGTGCCAGCAGCCGAATAGGACTAGCGGAAGCAGGCATTCAGTACTTC. It is translated as CASSRIGLAEAGIQYF. Drawing the rest from reference TRBV14 and TRBJ2-4, the complete variable domain is EAGVTQFPSHSVIEKGQTVTLRCDPISGHDNLYWYRRVMGKEIKFLLHFVKESKQDESGMPNNRFLAERTGGTYSTLKVQPAELEDSGVYFCASSRIGLAEAGIQYFGAGTRLSVL.

The chain uses TRBV5-6 and TRBJ2-7; 15 positions agree with TRBD2. The V gene's germline CDR1 is SGHDT and CDR2 YYEEEE. The CDR3 runs to 16 residues. The junction had 4 bases not matched to a gene; V was cut back by 4 bases and J by 2 bases. For the CDR3, the DNA is TGTGCCAGCAGCCTGGGACTAGCGGGAGGCGCCTACGAGCAGTACTTC. Translation gives CASSLGLAGGAYEQYF.

The chain uses TRBV28 and TRBJ2-7, with 9 bases fitting TRBD2. V lost 6 bases to trimming and J lost 0 bases; unmatched junction nucleotides: 9. CDR1 and CDR2 (germline): MDHEN, SYDVKM. The CDR3 runs 16 residues. CDR3 protein: CASRGTSHLFSYEQYF. The CDR3 region has the DNA TGTGCCAGCAGGGGGACTAGCCATCTTTTCTCCTACGAGCAGTACTTC.

The chain is built from TRBV28 and TRBJ2-3, with 11 bases identical to TRBD2. The CDR3 has 17 residues. Per germline, CDR1 MDHEN and CDR2 SYDVKM. The J segment lost 2 bases and the V segment lost 6 bases, leaving 10 bases of the junction unmatched. This CDR3 reads CASSTKRTSGPTDTQYF. The CDR3 coding sequence is TGTGCCAGCAGCACCAAAAGGACTAGCGGGCCCACAGATACGCAGTATTTT.

V is TRBV20-1 and J is TRBJ2-7; D might be TRBD2 (6 bases). The CDR3 loop spans 10 amino acids. Trimming removed 5 bases from V and 6 bases from J, with 8 bases in between. Germline CDR1 reads DFQATT; CDR2 reads SNEGSKA (reference sequence). The CDR3 sequence is CSAGGFEQYF. CDR3 DNA: TGCAGTGCTGGGGGGTTCGAGCAGTACTTC.

The chain links TRBV7-6 to TRBJ2-5; TRBD1 agrees at 9 bases. Germline V gene lookup returns CDR1 SGHVS and CDR2 FNYEAQ. CDR3 length: 16 amino acids. V trimming: 3 bases; J trimming: 3 bases; junction bases outside the gene matches: 8. The CDR3: CASSLGQGDPKETQYF. The CDR3 region has the DNA TGTGCCAGCAGCTTGGGACAGGGTGACCCCAAAGAGACCCAGTACTTC.

The J gene is TRBJ2-1, the V gene TRBV7-2; 9 nucleotides align to TRBD2. The junction had 12 bases not matched to a gene; V was cut back by 4 bases and J by 8 bases. Germline assignment: CDR1 SGHTA and CDR2 FQGNSA. The CDR3 loop spans 16 amino acids. CDR3 protein: CASSSLIQREDYEQFF. The CDR3 DNA reads as TGTGCCAGCAGCTCCCTGATCCAGCGGGAGGATTATGAGCAGTTCTTC.

This rearrangement joins TRBV11-2 to TRBJ1-2; perhaps TRBD1 as D (5 bases). CDR1 and CDR2 from the germline V gene are SGHAT and FQNNGV. The germline V and J ends were trimmed by 0 bases and 4 bases, with 12 bases remaining between them. The CDR3 spans 15 residues. The CDR3 loop reads CASSLDQRGGYGYTF. The CDR3 DNA reads as TGTGCCAGCAGCTTAGATCAGCGGGGGGGCTATGGCTACACCTTC. Combining the CDR3 with reference TRBV11-2 and TRBJ1-2 gives the whole variable domain EAGVAQSPRYKIIEKRQSVAFWCNPISGHATLYWYQQILGQGPKLLIQFQNNGVVDDSQLPKDRFSAERLKGVDSTLKIQPAKLEDSAVYLCASSLDQRGGYGYTFGSGTRLTVV.

The chain carries TRBV9 and TRBJ2-1, with a weak D call TRBD1 (6 bases). Trimming removed 4 bases at V and 6 bases at J, with 14 bases between. This CDR3 comprises 14 residues. Germline CDR1 and CDR2: SGDLS and YYNGEE. CDR3 sequence (DNA): TGTGCCAGCAGCACCGGAACGGACAGCAATGAGCAGTTCTTC. Protein sequence: CASSTGTDSNEQFF. The full variable domain, in which reference TRBV9 and TRBJ2-1 provide the parts outside the CDR3, is DSGVTQTPKHLITATGQRVTLRCSPRSGDLSVYWYQQSLDQGLQFLIQYYNGEERAKGNILERFSAQQFPDLHSELNLSSLELGDSALYFCASSTGTDSNEQFFGPGTRLTVL.

The chain is built from TRBV5-4 and TRBJ1-1; D gene unclear. CDR1 is SGHNT and CDR2 is YYREEE in the germline V gene (reference sequence). The CDR3 consists of 15 residues. Deletions cut 4 bases from V and 1 base from J, with 14 bases between. The CDR3 here is CASSVVPRGNTEAFF. In DNA, the CDR3 is TGTGCCAGCAGCGTGGTCCCTCGGGGGAACACTGAAGCTTTCTTT.

CDR3 DNA: TGCGCCAGCAGCCAAGACGATGGGGGGGGCCAGCTGAACACCGGGGAGCTGTTTTTT. Translating gives CASSQDDGGGQLNTGELFF. The gene calls are TRBV4-3 and TRBJ2-2; D might be TRBD2 (7 bases). Germline V gene data show CDR1 as LGHNA and CDR2 as YSLEER. The germline V and J ends were trimmed by 0 bases and 1 base, with 18 bases remaining between them. This CDR3 is built from 19 residues.

This rearrangement joins TRBV27 to TRBJ1-1; no definite D call. The CDR3 spans 13 residues. Germline V gene data show CDR1 as MNHEY and CDR2 as SMNVEV (reference sequence). V was clipped by 3 bases and J by 5 bases, with 10 bases between them. CDR3 sequence reads: CASSFSGKTEAFF. CDR3 nucleotide sequence: TGTGCCAGCAGTTTTTCAGGAAAGACTGAAGCTTTCTTT.

The V gene is TRBV30, the J gene TRBJ2-3; TRBD1 aligns across 7 bases. Germline trimming cut 2 bases from V and 5 bases from J; bases unmatched to any gene: 4. There are 13 residues in the CDR3. Per germline, CDR1 GTSNPN and CDR2 SVGIG (reference sequence). The CDR3 region is CAWSQGGRDTQYF. The CDR3 DNA follows: TGTGCCTGGAGTCAAGGGGGCAGAGATACGCAGTATTTT. The full variable domain, in which reference TRBV30 and TRBJ2-3 provide the parts outside the CDR3, is SQTIHQWPATLVQPVGSPLSLECTVEGTSNPNLYWYRQAAGRGLQLLFYSVGIGQISSEVPQNLSASRPQDRQFILSSKKLLLSDSGFYLCAWSQGGRDTQYFGPGTRLTVL.

About this clone: One junction end does not reproduce the germline sequence, and a read error may be involved. The CDR3 DNA reads TGCAGCGTTGCAGCGGGAGCGACCACCAGGGAGCTGTTTTTT. Encoded protein: CSVAAGATTRELFF. The rearrangement uses TRBV29-1 and TRBJ2-2; 8 bases align to TRBD2. Germline V gives CDR1 SQVTM, CDR2 ANQGSEA. The CDR3 totals 14 residues.

V is TRBV30 and J is TRBJ2-3; TRBD1 matches at 9 bases. This CDR3 comprises 14 residues. Trimming took 3 bases from V and 4 from J; bases not matched to a gene: 5. Per germline, CDR1 GTSNPN and CDR2 SVGIG (reference sequence). CDR3 protein: CAWRTGGLSDTQYF. CDR3 nucleotide sequence: TGTGCCTGGAGGACAGGGGGTCTCTCAGATACGCAGTATTTT.

CDR3 nucleotide sequence: TGTGCCAGCAGGCCGACTAGCGTGAGCTCCTACGAGCAGTACTTC. Translating gives CASRPTSVSSYEQYF. The rearrangement uses TRBV28 and TRBJ2-7; 8 bases are shared with TRBD2. V was clipped by 6 bases and J by 0 bases; unmatched bases: 7. The germline V gene has CDR1 MDHEN and CDR2 SYDVKM. CDR3 length: 15 amino acids.

The chain couples TRBV6-1 to TRBJ2-7; 12 bases fit TRBD1. CDR1 is MNHNS and CDR2 is SASEGT in the germline V gene. The trim removed 2 bases at V and 6 bases at J, leaving 11 bases unmatched. There are 17 residues in the CDR3. The CDR3 protein is CASSEMGQGAKRAEQYF. The CDR3 DNA follows: TGTGCCAGCAGTGAAATGGGACAGGGGGCAAAAAGAGCCGAGCAGTACTTC.

J is TRBJ2-5 and V is TRBV18, with D possibly matching TRBD1 (5 bases). Germline assignment: CDR1 KGHSH and CDR2 LQKENI. The V end lost 4 bases, the J end lost 2 bases, and 8 bases lay between the germline ends. This CDR3 is built from 13 residues. As DNA, the CDR3 is TGTGCCAGCTCACGGGGCAAACAAGAGACCCAGTACTTC. This encodes CASSRGKQETQYF.

As DNA, the CDR3 is TGTGCCAGCAGTGAACGGGTCGACTCGGCCTACGAGCAGTACTTC. Encoded protein: CASSERVDSAYEQYF. V and J are TRBV6-1 and TRBJ2-7; D not resolved. This CDR3 has 15 residues. Germline V gene sequence: CDR1 MNHNS, CDR2 SASEGT. Trimming took off 2 bases at V and 2 bases at J, with 13 bases between the two ends.

This rearrangement joins TRBV19 to TRBJ1-5; 7 bases agree with TRBD1. The CDR3 is made up of 14 amino acids. Germline V gene data show CDR1 as LNHDA and CDR2 as SQIVND (reference sequence). V lost 4 bases to trimming and J lost 6 bases; unmatched junction nucleotides: 6. The chain's CDR3 is CASSTTGSGQPQHF. The CDR3 bases are TGTGCCAGTAGTACGACAGGGTCGGGTCAGCCCCAGCATTTT.

CDR3 in DNA: TGCAGCGGTGTGAAGTTAGCGGAAGAAGCTTTCTTT. Amino acids: CSGVKLAEEAFF. The rearrangement joins TRBV29-1 to TRBJ1-1; no clear D gene. With 7 bases removed from V and 8 bases from J, the gap between germline ends came to 17 bases. Germline CDR1 is SQVTM and CDR2 is ANQGSEA. The CDR3 runs to 12 residues.

This chain uses TRBV7-3 with TRBJ2-1; D gene ambiguous. From germline, CDR1 is SGHTA and CDR2 FQGTGA. Trimming removed 1 base at V and 5 bases at J, with 9 bases between. The CDR3 is made up of 14 amino acids. This CDR3 is CASSLSGGNNEQFF. As DNA, the CDR3 is TGTGCCAGCAGCTTAAGTGGCGGTAACAATGAGCAGTTCTTC. Complete variable domain (other parts from reference TRBV7-3 and TRBJ2-1): GAGVSQTPSNKVTEKGKYVELRCDPISGHTALYWYRQSLGQGPEFLIYFQGTGAADDSGLPNDRFFAVRPEGSVSTLKIQRTERGDSAVYLCASSLSGGNNEQFFGPGTRLTVL.

The chain employs TRBV4-3 and TRBJ1-1; 11 nucleotides line up with TRBD1. V trimming: 4 bases; J trimming: 6 bases; junction bases outside the gene matches: 10. The CDR3 consists of 16 residues. Germline V lookup: CDR1 LGHNA, CDR2 YSLEER. The CDR3, as DNA: TGCGCCAGCAGCCGGGACAGGGGGAGCGCGGCACCTGAAGCTTTCTTT. It is translated as CASSRDRGSAAPEAFF.

The V call is TRBV7-9, the J call TRBJ2-7; D perhaps matches TRBD2 (6 bases). Germline V gene sequence: CDR1 SEHNR, CDR2 FQNEAQ (reference sequence). This CDR3 spans 15 amino acids. Trimming took 5 bases from V and 3 from J, leaving 17 bases between them. The CDR3 sequence: CASSHASGGDYEQYF. The CDR3 DNA is TGTGCCAGCAGCCACGCCAGCGGAGGGGACTACGAGCAGTACTTC.

The rearrangement joins TRBV7-2 to TRBJ2-3; 7 nucleotides align to TRBD1. V lost 5 bases, J lost 2 bases, and 10 bases stayed unmatched. Germline V CDR1 and CDR2: SGHTA, FQGNSA. This CDR3 is built from 16 residues. In DNA, the CDR3 is TGTGCCAGCAGCCCACAAAACAGGGGATTCACAGATACGCAGTATTTT. Translation: CASSPQNRGFTDTQYF.

The V and J genes are TRBV7-2 and TRBJ2-1; D perhaps matches TRBD2 (6 bases). Germline CDR1 is SGHTA and CDR2 is FQGNSA. The CDR3 has 14 amino acids. V lost 5 bases to trimming and J lost 7 bases, with 15 bases between them. CDR3 bases: TGTGCCAGCAGCCCCGCCGGGGGATCGAATGAGCAGTTCTTC. Translating it yields CASSPAGGSNEQFF.

The V and J genes are TRBV29-1 and TRBJ2-5; unclear D gene. Trimming stripped 3 bases from V and 2 bases from J, with 10 bases between. Germline V lookup: CDR1 SQVTM, CDR2 ANQGSEA. CDR3 length: 13 amino acids. The CDR3 DNA follows: TGCAGCGTTGAGATCAGATCTCAAGAGACCCAGTACTTC. Amino acid sequence: CSVEIRSQETQYF.